These 14 T cell receptor beta chains came from one sample sequenced in a study of T cells after posttransplantation cyclophosphamide. Generated by immunoSEQ multiplex PCR, the TCRdb table keeps only in-frame clones and is missing some. The sample offers tens of thousands of clones and no singletons, the top ten holding about 1.5%. Sample: PBMCs. The receptors shown here come from a man aged 45-60 years in good health, CMV-negative, and a related stem cell transplant donor.

This clone was seen at least ten times. V gene TRBV4-1 combines with J gene TRBJ1-1; 7 bases fit TRBD1. V shed 1 base and J 9 bases; nucleotides not matched to a gene: 11. The CDR3 sequence is 15 residues long. The germline CDR1 and CDR2 sequences are MGHRA and YSYEKL. As DNA, the CDR3 is TGCGCCAGCAGCCAAGCCGGGACAGCCGTTTTCAAAGCTTTCTTT. Translation: CASSQAGTAVFKAFF.

Many counts were recorded for this clone. The chain employs TRBV27 and TRBJ1-2; D ambiguous. Germline V gives CDR1 MNHEY, CDR2 SMNVEV (reference sequence). CDR3 length: 16 amino acids. Trimming took off 2 bases at V and 8 bases at J, with 21 bases between the two ends. The CDR3 DNA is TGTGCCAGCAGTTTACTCCCCCCAGGAACCTATGGCGGCTACACCTTC. Its protein is CASSLLPPGTYGGYTF.

This clone was seen many times. V and J are TRBV5-1 and TRBJ1-1, with D possibly being TRBD1 (5 bases). Germline V CDR1 and CDR2: SGHRS, YFSETQ. CDR3 size: 15 residues. V was shortened by 4 bases and J by 6 bases, with 19 bases between the two germline ends. This CDR3 is CASSEGGTGGAEAFF. In DNA, the CDR3 is TGCGCCAGCAGCGAGGGCGGGACGGGGGGTGCTGAAGCTTTCTTT.

There are many counts of this clone. The chain is built from TRBV5-4 and TRBJ1-1, with D perhaps TRBD1 (6 bases). Per germline, CDR1 SGHNT and CDR2 YYREEE (reference sequence). With 5 bases removed from V and 0 bases from J, the gap between germline ends came to 14 bases. This CDR3 contains 15 residues. CDR3 amino acids: CASSPQGTLNTEAFF. CDR3 nucleotide sequence: TGTGCCAGCAGTCCCCAAGGGACACTGAACACTGAAGCTTTCTTT.

This clone has a count of ten or more. The chain combines TRBV5-1 with TRBJ1-5, with D possibly matching TRBD1 (5 bases). Looked up from germline, CDR1 is SGHRS and CDR2 is YFSETQ. V was pared by 3 bases and J by 2 bases, with 12 bases between. The CDR3 totals 15 residues. The CDR3 DNA is TGCGCCAGCAGCTGGGGGGAGAGTGGCAATCAGCCCCAGCATTTT. It is translated as CASSWGESGNQPQHF.

The table lists this clone with many counts. This sequence joins TRBV5-1 and TRBJ1-6; 8 nucleotides align to TRBD1. After removal of 2 bases from V and 5 bases from J, the junction contained 3 bases not matched to a gene. The CDR3 loop spans 15 amino acids. Germline CDR1 reads SGHRS; CDR2 reads YFSETQ. The CDR3 DNA is TGCGCCAGCAGCTTCGGGACAGGCAATAATTCACCCCTCCACTTT. Protein: CASSFGTGNNSPLHF.

This clone occurred many times. The chain is built from TRBV9 and TRBJ2-3; D is possibly TRBD2 (6 bases). This CDR3 comprises 15 residues. Germline V CDR1 and CDR2: SGDLS, YYNGEE. Trimming shortened V by 0 bases and J by 3 bases, and 11 bases separated the two germline ends. CDR3 amino acids: CASSVGNGRTDTQYF. For the CDR3, the DNA is TGTGCCAGCAGCGTAGGAAACGGGAGAACAGATACGCAGTATTTT.

The sample holds many counts of this clone. This sequence joins TRBV19 and TRBJ2-2, with D possibly matching TRBD1 (6 bases). Germline V gives CDR1 LNHDA, CDR2 SQIVND (reference sequence). V shed 7 bases and J shed 3 bases, with 18 bases lying between them. This CDR3 spans 16 amino acids. CDR3 in amino acids: CASTQTGAGDTGELFF. CDR3 nucleotide sequence: TGTGCCAGTACCCAAACCGGGGCAGGGGACACCGGGGAGCTGTTTTTT. The complete variable domain, with remaining parts taken from reference TRBV19 and TRBJ2-2, reads DGGITQSPKYLFRKEGQNVTLSCEQNLNHDAMYWYRQDPGQGLRLIYYSQIVNDFQKGDIAEGYSVSREKKESFPLTVTSAQKNPTAFYLCASTQTGAGDTGELFFGEGSRLTVL.

This clone was seen at least ten times. The chain combines TRBV25-1 with TRBJ1-5, with TRBD1 matching over 8 bases. The CDR3 consists of 13 residues. After removal of 6 bases from V and 6 bases from J, the junction contained 4 bases not matched to a gene. From germline, CDR1 is MGHDK and CDR2 SYGVNS. This CDR3 is CASRGQGGQPQHF. The CDR3 DNA reads TGTGCCAGCAGAGGACAGGGAGGTCAGCCCCAGCATTTT.

At least ten counts were recorded for this clone. V and J are TRBV27 and TRBJ2-7; D possibly corresponds to TRBD1 (5 bases). Between the trimmed V and J ends, which lost 6 bases and 1 base, there was a span of 13 bases. There are 14 residues in the CDR3. Germline CDR1 MNHEY, CDR2 SMNVEV (reference sequence). CDR3: CASSPQGGSYEQYF. In DNA form, the CDR3 reads TGTGCCAGCAGCCCTCAGGGTGGATCCTACGAGCAGTACTTC.

The sample holds many counts of this clone. This chain joins TRBV27 and TRBJ1-2; D unresolved. Germline lookup yields CDR1 MNHEY and CDR2 SMNVEV (reference sequence). The V end was cut by 6 bases, the J end by 8 bases, with 19 bases between. This CDR3 spans 14 amino acids. The CDR3 is CASSLLASRGGYTF. The CDR3 DNA is TGTGCCAGCAGCCTACTAGCTTCAAGAGGAGGCTACACCTTC.

This clone was found many times. The chain joins TRBV19 to TRBJ2-3; D is possibly TRBD2 (6 bases). The germline V gene encodes CDR1 LNHDA and CDR2 SQIVND (reference sequence). Trimming shortened V by 6 bases and J by 1 base, and 14 bases separated the two germline ends. This CDR3 has 15 residues. This CDR3 is CASRSSGPRTDTQYF. The DNA for the CDR3 is TGTGCCAGTAGATCGAGCGGGCCCCGCACAGATACGCAGTATTTT.

At least ten counts were recorded for this clone. CDR3 in DNA: TGTGCCAGCAGTGAGATGACAGGGGGGGACACCGGGGAGCTGTTTTTT. The encoded protein is CASSEMTGGDTGELFF. V usage is TRBV2 and J usage is TRBJ2-2; 9 nucleotides agree with TRBD1. CDR3 length: 16 residues. J gave up 3 bases and V 3 bases, and 5 bases lay outside the gene matches. CDR1 is SNHLY, CDR2 FYNNEI, per germline.

This clone was detected ten times or more. This chain uses TRBV28 with TRBJ1-3; D gene uncertain. CDR3 length: 14 residues. V lost 3 bases and J lost 0, with 6 bases in between. Germline values: CDR1 MDHEN, CDR2 SYDVKM. The CDR3 DNA sequence: TGTGCCAGCAGTTTTGGGAGCTCTGGAAACACCATATATTTT. As protein: CASSFGSSGNTIYF. Filled out from reference TRBV28 and TRBJ1-3, the complete variable domain reads DVKVTQSSRYLVKRTGEKVFLECVQDMDHENMFWYRQDPGLGLRLIYFSYDVKMKEKGDIPEGYSVSREKKERFSLILESASTNQTSMYLCASSFGSSGNTIYFGEGSWLTVV.